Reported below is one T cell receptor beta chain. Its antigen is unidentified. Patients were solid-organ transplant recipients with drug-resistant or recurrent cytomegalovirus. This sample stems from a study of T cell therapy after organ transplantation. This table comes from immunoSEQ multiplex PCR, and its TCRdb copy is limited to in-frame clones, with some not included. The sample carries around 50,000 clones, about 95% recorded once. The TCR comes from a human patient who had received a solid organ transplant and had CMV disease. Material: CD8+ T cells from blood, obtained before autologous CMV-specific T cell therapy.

DNA of the CDR3: TGTGCCAGCAGTTTATCTTCGGCAGGGTTCGTGTACGAGCAGTACTTC. Translation: CASSLSSAGFVYEQYF. This chain joins TRBV27 and TRBJ2-7, with D perhaps matching TRBD1 (5 bases). The CDR3 is 16 residues long. V was clipped by 0 bases and J by 4 bases, with 16 bases between them. CDR1 and CDR2 (germline): MNHEY, SMNVEV (reference sequence).